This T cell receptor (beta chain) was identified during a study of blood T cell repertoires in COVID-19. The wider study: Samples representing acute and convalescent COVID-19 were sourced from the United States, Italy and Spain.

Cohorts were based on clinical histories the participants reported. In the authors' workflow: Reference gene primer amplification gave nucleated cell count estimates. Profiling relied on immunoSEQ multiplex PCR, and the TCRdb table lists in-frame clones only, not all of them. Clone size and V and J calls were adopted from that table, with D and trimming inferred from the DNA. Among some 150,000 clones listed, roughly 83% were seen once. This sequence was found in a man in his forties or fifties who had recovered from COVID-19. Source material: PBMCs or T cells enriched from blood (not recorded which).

This CDR3 reads CAIRGTGDYGYTF. Here the CDR3 DNA reads TGTGCCATCCGGGGAACAGGGGACTATGGCTACACCTTC. The rearrangement uses TRBV10-3 and TRBJ1-2; TRBD1 aligns across 7 bases. After removal of 8 bases from V and 3 bases from J, the junction contained 6 bases not matched to a gene. The CDR3 is 13 amino acids. CDR1 and CDR2 from the germline V gene are ENHRY and SYGVKD.